Listed below are T cell receptor beta chains from one sample, sequenced in a study of cytomegalovirus exposure and HLA in healthy donors. Generated by immunoSEQ multiplex PCR, the TCRdb table keeps only in-frame clones and is missing some. Altogether fewer than 150,000 clones are present, roughly three quarters being singletons, with the ten largest covering 1.5% to 2%. The sample consisted of PBMCs. The receptor set was obtained from a woman between 25 and 40 years old in good health and CMV-seronegative. Each CDR3 is given with its conserved first and last residue. A D gene is named only where the DNA matches it firmly. Clone size is shown for a subset of rows, as once, few, many or a class of expanded clone.

v_call	j_call	d_call	clone_size	cdr3_aa	cdr3_nt
TRBV30	TRBJ2-3	TRBD2	.	CAWSGLARPDTQYF	TGTGCCTGGAGCGGACTAGCGCGCCCCGATACGCAGTATTTT
TRBV18	TRBJ1-6	.	.	CASGADYNSPLHF	TGTGCCAGTGGGGCAGATTATAATTCACCCCTCCACTTT
TRBV7-9	TRBJ2-1	.	.	CASSLGESSYNEQFF	TGTGCCAGCAGCTTAGGCGAGAGCTCCTACAATGAGCAGTTCTTC
TRBV2	TRBJ2-1	TRBD2	few	CASSGKRGGLNEQFF	TGTGCCAGCAGTGGGAAGCGGGGGGGCCTCAATGAGCAGTTCTTC
TRBV19	TRBJ1-5	.	.	CASSPPNQPQHF	TGTGCCAGTAGCCCCCCAAATCAGCCCCAGCATTTT
TRBV9	TRBJ1-6	.	few	CASSVEEGDPYNSPLHF	TGTGCCAGCAGCGTAGAGGAAGGGGATCCCTATAATTCACCCCTCCACTTT
TRBV7-2	TRBJ1-5	.	.	CASSLIGRDGQPQHF	TGTGCCAGCAGCTTGATAGGGCGGGATGGGCAGCCCCAGCATTTT
TRBV19	TRBJ2-5	.	.	CASSGHLTRGETQYF	TGTGCCAGTAGTGGACACCTAACTCGGGGGGAGACCCAGTACTTC
TRBV6-6	TRBJ1-5	.	.	CASSYSDSRNQPQHF	TGTGCCAGCAGTTACTCAGACAGTCGCAATCAGCCCCAGCATTTT
TRBV7-2	TRBJ1-4	.	.	CASSARGGNEKLFF	TGTGCCAGCAGCGCCAGGGGTGGGAACGAAAAACTGTTTTTT
TRBV4-1	TRBJ1-2	.	.	CASRPESGLYGYTF	TGCGCCAGCAGGCCAGAGTCAGGTCTCTATGGCTACACCTTC
TRBV19	TRBJ1-5	.	.	CASTLTGGARSNQPQHF	TGTGCCAGTACTCTCACCGGGGGGGCGCGAAGCAATCAGCCCCAGCATTTT
TRBV27	TRBJ1-6	.	few	CASSSLPGEKDSPLHF	TGTGCCAGCAGTTCCCTCCCGGGAGAAAAGGATTCACCCCTCCACTTT
TRBV10-3	TRBJ2-5	TRBD1	.	CAISGTGGRQETQYF	TGTGCCATCAGTGGAACAGGGGGCCGGCAAGAGACCCAGTACTTC
TRBV2	TRBJ2-1	TRBD2	.	CASSGGSSYNEQFF	TGTGCCAGTAGCGGGGGGAGCTCCTACAATGAGCAGTTCTTC
TRBV7-7	TRBJ1-3	TRBD1	.	CASSCGTEGNSGNTIYF	TGTGCTAGCAGCTGTGGGACAGAAGGGAATTCCGGAAACACCATATATTTT
TRBV5-8	TRBJ1-5	TRBD1	.	CASSLAEGAWGNQPQHF	TGTGCCAGCAGCTTGGCCGAGGGGGCCTGGGGCAATCAGCCCCAGCATTTT
TRBV7-9	TRBJ2-3	TRBD2	.	CASSKTLPGLAFTDTQYF	TGTGCCAGCAGCAAAACCCTACCGGGACTAGCCTTCACAGATACGCAGTATTTT
TRBV6-5	TRBJ1-3	TRBD1	.	CASSQGGEGNTIYF	TGTGCCAGCAGTCAGGGGGGAGAGGGAAACACCATATATTTT
TRBV6-6	TRBJ1-4	TRBD1	.	CASSYSRTGLNEKLFF	TGTGCCAGCAGTTACTCTCGGACAGGACTTAATGAAAAACTGTTTTTT
TRBV10-3	TRBJ1-1	TRBD1	.	CAISDPGQGTTEAFF	TGTGCCATCAGTGACCCAGGACAGGGGACCACTGAAGCTTTCTTT
TRBV6-5	TRBJ2-5	.	few	CASRGLETQYF	TGTGCCAGCAGGGGACTGGAGACCCAGTACTTC
TRBV7-2	TRBJ2-5	TRBD2	.	CASSSQIAGSETQYF	TGTGCCAGCAGTTCTCAAATAGCGGGGTCGGAGACCCAGTACTTC
TRBV9	TRBJ2-5	TRBD2	.	CASSVRLAETQYF	TGTGCCAGCAGCGTAAGACTAGCTGAGACCCAGTACTTC
TRBV7-6	TRBJ2-5	.	.	CASSFLARQETQYF	TGTGCCAGCAGCTTTTTAGCCAGACAAGAGACCCAGTACTTC
TRBV29-1	TRBJ2-7	.	.	CSVPGANEQYF	TGCAGCGTACCAGGGGCGAACGAGCAGTACTTC
TRBV28	TRBJ1-5	TRBD1	.	CASSPPDGTGYQPQHF	TGTGCCAGCAGCCCTCCCGATGGGACAGGGTATCAGCCCCAGCATTTT
TRBV6-5	TRBJ1-5	TRBD1	.	CASSPNRGHQPQHF	TGTGCCAGCAGTCCAAACAGGGGGCATCAGCCCCAGCATTTT
TRBV11-1	TRBJ2-3	TRBD2	.	CASSLGIAGLWHTQYF	TGTGCCAGCAGCTTAGGAATAGCGGGATTATGGCATACGCAGTATTTT
TRBV5-1	TRBJ2-5	TRBD2	few	CASSSGTSEETQYF	TGCGCCAGCAGCTCAGGGACTAGCGAAGAGACCCAGTACTTC
TRBV19	TRBJ2-5	TRBD2	.	CASSPGTSQETQYF	TGTGCCAGTAGTCCAGGGACTAGCCAGGAGACCCAGTACTTC
TRBV2	TRBJ2-1	.	.	CASSESGNLYNEQFF	TGTGCCAGCAGTGAATCGGGAAATTTATACAATGAGCAGTTCTTC
TRBV18	TRBJ1-5	.	.	CASSPDSWRQPQHF	TGTGCCAGCTCACCGGACAGTTGGCGGCAGCCCCAGCATTTT
TRBV6-1	TRBJ1-5	TRBD1	.	CASSVRGTGAGLPQHF	TGTGCCAGCAGTGTTAGGGGGACAGGGGCCGGTCTGCCCCAGCATTTT
TRBV5-1	TRBJ1-1	TRBD1	.	CASSSRQGLSEAFF	TGCGCCAGCAGCTCGAGACAGGGTTTGTCTGAAGCTTTCTTT
TRBV19	TRBJ2-3	TRBD1	.	CASQDRSTDTQYF	TGTGCCAGTCAGGACAGGAGTACGGATACGCAGTATTTT
TRBV9	TRBJ2-3	.	.	CASSPQGTDTQYF	TGTGCCAGCAGTCCTCAGGGGACAGATACGCAGTATTTT
TRBV30	TRBJ2-5	.	.	CAWSVRGAGTQYF	TGTGCCTGGAGTGTACGGGGGGCAGGGACCCAGTACTTC
TRBV7-3	TRBJ2-3	TRBD2	few	CASSSRLAGVSPDTQYF	TGTGCCAGCAGCTCGCGACTAGCGGGAGTGAGCCCAGATACGCAGTATTTT
TRBV19	TRBJ2-1	.	few	CASSIGRGGRGHSYNEQFF	TGTGCCAGTAGTATAGGGCGCGGTGGCAGGGGCCACTCCTACAATGAGCAGTTCTTC
TRBV6-1	TRBJ1-5	.	.	CASSETPGTGQPQHF	TGTGCCAGCAGTGAAACTCCAGGGACTGGTCAGCCCCAGCATTTT
TRBV9	TRBJ2-5	.	few	CASSQGVQGWEETQYF	TGTGCCAGCAGCCAAGGTGTACAGGGATGGGAAGAGACCCAGTACTTC
TRBV6-4	TRBJ2-3	.	.	CASSIEGADTQYF	TGTGCCAGCAGTATAGAGGGGGCAGATACGCAGTATTTT
TRBV19	TRBJ2-1	TRBD2	.	CASTTNSGRRLGEQFF	TGTGCCAGTACCACCAATAGCGGGAGGCGCCTGGGTGAGCAGTTCTTC
TRBV6-5	TRBJ2-3	.	.	CASSYSGYTDTQYF	TGTGCCAGCAGTTACTCGGGCTATACAGATACGCAGTATTTT
TRBV11-1	TRBJ1-1	.	few	CASSLEQATEAFF	TGTGCCAGCAGCTTAGAACAGGCCACTGAAGCTTTCTTT
TRBV5-1	TRBJ1-1	.	few	CASSPETGEAFF	TGCGCCAGCAGCCCGGAGACAGGTGAAGCTTTCTTT
TRBV6-4	TRBJ2-3	TRBD2	once	CASAGLAGALDTQYF	TGTGCCAGCGCCGGACTAGCGGGAGCTTTAGATACGCAGTATTTT
TRBV7-2	TRBJ2-5	.	.	CASSLTIGGSPYF	TGTGCCAGCAGCTTAACTATAGGGGGTTCACCGTACTTC
TRBV27	TRBJ2-7	TRBD1	.	CASSSRQGYEQYF	TGTGCCAGCAGTTCCCGACAGGGCTACGAGCAGTACTTC
TRBV7-2	TRBJ2-2	TRBD2	few	CASSSPPGLAGTGELFF	TGTGCCAGCAGCTCACCCCCGGGACTAGCGGGGACCGGGGAGCTGTTTTTT